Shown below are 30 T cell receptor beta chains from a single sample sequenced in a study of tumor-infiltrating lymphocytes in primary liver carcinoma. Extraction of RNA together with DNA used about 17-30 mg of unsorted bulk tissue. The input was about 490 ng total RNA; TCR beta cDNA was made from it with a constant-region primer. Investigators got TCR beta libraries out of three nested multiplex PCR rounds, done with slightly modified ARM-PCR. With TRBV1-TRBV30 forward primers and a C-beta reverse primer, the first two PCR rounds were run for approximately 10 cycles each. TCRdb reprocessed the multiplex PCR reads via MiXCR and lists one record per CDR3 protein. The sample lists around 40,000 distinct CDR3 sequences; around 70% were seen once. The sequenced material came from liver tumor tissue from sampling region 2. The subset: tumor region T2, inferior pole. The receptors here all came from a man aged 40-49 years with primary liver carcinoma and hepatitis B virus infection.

CDR3 protein: CASSLLADMPYF. The DNA for the CDR3 is TGTGCCAGCAGCTTATTAGCGGATATGCCGTATTTT. The chain is built from TRBV5-6 and TRBJ2-3; D may be TRBD2 (6 bases). Per germline, CDR1 SGHDT and CDR2 YYEEEE. The CDR3 contains 12 residues. The V and J ends lost 2 bases and 14 bases respectively, with 15 bases between them.

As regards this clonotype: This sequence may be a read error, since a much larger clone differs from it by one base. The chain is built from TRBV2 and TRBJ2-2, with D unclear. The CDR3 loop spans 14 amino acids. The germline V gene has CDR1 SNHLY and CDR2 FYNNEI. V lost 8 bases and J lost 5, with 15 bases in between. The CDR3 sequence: CASLKPPGTGELFF. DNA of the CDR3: TGTGCCAGCCTAAAACCACCCGGGACCGGGGAGCTGTTTTTT.

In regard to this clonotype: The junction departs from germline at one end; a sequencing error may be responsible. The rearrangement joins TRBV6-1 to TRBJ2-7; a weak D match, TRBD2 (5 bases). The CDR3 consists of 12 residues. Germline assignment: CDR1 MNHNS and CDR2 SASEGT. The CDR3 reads CASDIADYGQYF. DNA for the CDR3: TGTGCCAGCGATATAGCAGACTACGGGCAGTACTTC.

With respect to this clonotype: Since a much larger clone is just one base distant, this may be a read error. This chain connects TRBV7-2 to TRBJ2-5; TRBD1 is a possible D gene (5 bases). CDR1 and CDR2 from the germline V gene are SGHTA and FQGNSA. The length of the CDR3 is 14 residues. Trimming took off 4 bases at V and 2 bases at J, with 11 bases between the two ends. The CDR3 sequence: CASSSSAGQETQYF. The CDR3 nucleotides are TGTGCCAGCAGCTCATCGGCAGGGCAAGAGACCCAGTACTTC.

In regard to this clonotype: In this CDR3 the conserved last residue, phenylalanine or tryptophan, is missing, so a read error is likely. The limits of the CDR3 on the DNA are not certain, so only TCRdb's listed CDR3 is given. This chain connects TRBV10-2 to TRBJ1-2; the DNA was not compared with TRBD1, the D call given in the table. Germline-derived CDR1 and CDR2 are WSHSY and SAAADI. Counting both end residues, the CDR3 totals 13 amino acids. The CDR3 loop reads CASNPGQGASYAI.

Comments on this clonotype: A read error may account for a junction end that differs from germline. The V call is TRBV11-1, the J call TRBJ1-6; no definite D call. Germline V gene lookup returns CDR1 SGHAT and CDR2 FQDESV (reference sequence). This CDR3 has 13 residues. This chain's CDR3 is CANSRILDSPLHF. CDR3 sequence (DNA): TGTGCCAACAGCCGGATACTGGATTCACCCCTCCACTTT.

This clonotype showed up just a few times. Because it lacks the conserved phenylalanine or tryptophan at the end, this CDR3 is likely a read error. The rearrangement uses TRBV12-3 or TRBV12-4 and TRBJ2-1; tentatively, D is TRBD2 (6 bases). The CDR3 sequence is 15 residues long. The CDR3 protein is CASTHGRGLLNEQFL. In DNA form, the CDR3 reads TGTGCCAGCACCCACGGTAGGGGACTTCTTAATGAACAGTTCCTC.

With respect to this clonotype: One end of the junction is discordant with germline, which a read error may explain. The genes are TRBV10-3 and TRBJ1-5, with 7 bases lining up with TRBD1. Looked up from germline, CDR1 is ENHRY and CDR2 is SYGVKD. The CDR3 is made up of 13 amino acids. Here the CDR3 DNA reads TGTGCCATTAGTGCCGACAGGGACGGGTCCCAGCATTTT. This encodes CAISADRDGSQHF.

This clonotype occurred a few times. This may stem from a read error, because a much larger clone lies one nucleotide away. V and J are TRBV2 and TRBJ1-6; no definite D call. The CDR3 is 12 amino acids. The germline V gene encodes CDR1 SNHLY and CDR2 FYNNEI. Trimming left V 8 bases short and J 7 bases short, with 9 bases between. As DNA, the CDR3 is TGTGCCAGCGTGGGTACCAATTCACCCCTCCACTTT. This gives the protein CASVGTNSPLHF.

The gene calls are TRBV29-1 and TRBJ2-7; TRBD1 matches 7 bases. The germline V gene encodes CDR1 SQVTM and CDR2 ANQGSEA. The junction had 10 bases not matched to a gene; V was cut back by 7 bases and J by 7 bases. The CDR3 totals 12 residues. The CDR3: CSALRTGEEQYF. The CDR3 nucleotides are TGCAGCGCCTTAAGGACAGGAGAGGAGCAGTACTTC.

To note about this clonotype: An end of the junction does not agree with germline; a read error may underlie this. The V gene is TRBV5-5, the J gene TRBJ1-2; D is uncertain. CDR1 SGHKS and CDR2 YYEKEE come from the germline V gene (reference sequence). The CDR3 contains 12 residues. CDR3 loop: CASGLDLWNYTF. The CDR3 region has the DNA TGTGCCAGCGGCTTGGACCTCTGGAACTACACCTTC.

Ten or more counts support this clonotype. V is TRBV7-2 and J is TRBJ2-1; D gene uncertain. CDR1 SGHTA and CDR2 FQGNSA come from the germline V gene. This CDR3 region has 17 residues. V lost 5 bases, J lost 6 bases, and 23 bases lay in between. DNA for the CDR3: TGTGCCAGCAGCCCACACGCCGGGCCGGGTAGGGCCAATGAGCAGTTCTTC. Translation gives CASSPHAGPGRANEQFF.

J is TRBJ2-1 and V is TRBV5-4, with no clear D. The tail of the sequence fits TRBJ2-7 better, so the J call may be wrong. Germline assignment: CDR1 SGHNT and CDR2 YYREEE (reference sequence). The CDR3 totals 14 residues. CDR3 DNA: TGTGCCAGCAGCTTGGTTAGCTTCCATAATGAGCAGTACTTC. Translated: CASSLVSFHNEQYF.

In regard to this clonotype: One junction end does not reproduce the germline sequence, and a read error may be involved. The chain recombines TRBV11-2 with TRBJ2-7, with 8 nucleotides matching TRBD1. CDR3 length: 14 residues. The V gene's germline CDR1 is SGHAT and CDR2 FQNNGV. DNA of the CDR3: TGTGCCAGCAGTTTAGGCTCCGACAGGGGAGAGCAGTACTTC. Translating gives CASSLGSDRGEQYF.

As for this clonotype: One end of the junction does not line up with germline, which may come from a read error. In nucleotides, the CDR3 is TGTGCCAGCAGTCCCCCCATCATAAGCTCCTACAATGAGCAGCTCTTC. Its translation is CASSPPIISSYNEQLF. The gene calls are TRBV6-2 or TRBV6-3 and TRBJ2-1; no reliable D call. The CDR3 covers 16 residues. Germline-derived CDR1 and CDR2 are MNHEY and SVGEGT.

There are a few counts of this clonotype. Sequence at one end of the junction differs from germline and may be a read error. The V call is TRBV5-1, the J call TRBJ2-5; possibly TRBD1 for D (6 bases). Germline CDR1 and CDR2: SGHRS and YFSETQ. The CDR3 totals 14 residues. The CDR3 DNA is TGCGCCAGCAGCTTGCCAGGGGCCCAAGAGACTCAGTACTTC. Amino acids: CASSLPGAQETQYF.

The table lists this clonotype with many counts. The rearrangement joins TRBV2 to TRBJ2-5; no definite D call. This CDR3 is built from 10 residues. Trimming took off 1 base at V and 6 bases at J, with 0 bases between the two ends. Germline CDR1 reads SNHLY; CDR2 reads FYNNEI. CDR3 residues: CASSEETQYF. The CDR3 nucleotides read TGTGCCAGCAGTGAAGAGACCCAGTACTTC.

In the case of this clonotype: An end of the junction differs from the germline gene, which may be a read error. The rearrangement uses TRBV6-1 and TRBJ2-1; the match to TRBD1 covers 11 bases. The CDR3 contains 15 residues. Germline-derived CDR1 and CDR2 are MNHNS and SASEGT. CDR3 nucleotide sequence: TGTGTCAGCAGTGGGGACAGGGGGTTTAGCAATGAGCAATTCTTC. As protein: CVSSGDRGFSNEQFF.

The CDR3 protein is CASIPGTLSSYEQYF. The DNA for the CDR3 is TGTGCCAGCATCCCCGGGACCCTGAGCTCCTACGAGCAGTACTTC. The rearrangement joins TRBV9 to TRBJ2-7; either TRBD1 or TRBD2 may fit D (5 bases each). This CDR3 region has 15 residues. Germline V lookup: CDR1 SGDLS, CDR2 YYNGEE. V lost 6 bases, J lost 0 bases, and 16 bases lay in between.

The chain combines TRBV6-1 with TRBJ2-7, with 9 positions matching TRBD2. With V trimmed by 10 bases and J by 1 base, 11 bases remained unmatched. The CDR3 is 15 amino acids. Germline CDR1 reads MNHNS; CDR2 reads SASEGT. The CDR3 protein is CATSVSTSGSYEQYF. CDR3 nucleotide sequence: TGTGCCACGAGTGTCTCGACTAGCGGATCCTACGAGCAGTACTTC.

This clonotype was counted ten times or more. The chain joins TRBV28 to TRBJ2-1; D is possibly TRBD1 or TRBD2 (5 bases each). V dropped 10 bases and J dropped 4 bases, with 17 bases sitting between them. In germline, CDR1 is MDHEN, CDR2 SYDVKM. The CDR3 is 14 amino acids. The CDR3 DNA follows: TGTGCCACCGGTCGTGGGGGTTTATACAATGAGCAGTTCTTC. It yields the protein CATGRGGLYNEQFF.

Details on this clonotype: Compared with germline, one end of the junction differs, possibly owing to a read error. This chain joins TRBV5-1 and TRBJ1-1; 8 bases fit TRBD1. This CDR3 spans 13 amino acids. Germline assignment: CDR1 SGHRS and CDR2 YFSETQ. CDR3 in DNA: TGCGCCAGCGGCTTCGGACAGGGCAGTGAAGCTTTCTTT. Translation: CASGFGQGSEAFF. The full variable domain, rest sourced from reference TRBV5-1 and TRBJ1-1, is KAGVTQTPRYLIKTRGQQVTLSCSPISGHRSVSWYQQTPGQGLQFLFEYFSETQRNKGNFPGRFSGRQFSNSRSEMNVSTLELGDSALYLCASGFGQGSEAFFGQGTRLTVV.

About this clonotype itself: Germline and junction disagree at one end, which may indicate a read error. CDR3 amino acids: CASCAPLYGNTF. Here the CDR3 DNA reads TGCGCCAGCTGTGCCCCCCTATATGGCAACACCTTC. This chain links TRBV6-1 with TRBJ1-2; D is undetermined. Germline-derived CDR1 and CDR2 are MNHNS and SASEGT. The length of the CDR3 is 12 residues.

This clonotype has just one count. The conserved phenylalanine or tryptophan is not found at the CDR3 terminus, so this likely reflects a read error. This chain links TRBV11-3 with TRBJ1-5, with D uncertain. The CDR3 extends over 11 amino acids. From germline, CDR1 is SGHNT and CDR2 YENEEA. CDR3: CVSSLQSAQHS. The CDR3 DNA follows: TGTGTCAGCAGCTTACAATCAGCCCAGCATTCT.

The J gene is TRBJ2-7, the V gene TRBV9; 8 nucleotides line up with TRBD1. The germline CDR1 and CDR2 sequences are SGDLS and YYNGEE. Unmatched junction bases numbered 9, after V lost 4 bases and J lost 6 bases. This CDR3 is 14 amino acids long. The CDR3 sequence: CASSPRQGPCEQYF. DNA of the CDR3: TGTGCCAGCAGCCCGAGACAGGGGCCCTGCGAGCAGTACTTC.

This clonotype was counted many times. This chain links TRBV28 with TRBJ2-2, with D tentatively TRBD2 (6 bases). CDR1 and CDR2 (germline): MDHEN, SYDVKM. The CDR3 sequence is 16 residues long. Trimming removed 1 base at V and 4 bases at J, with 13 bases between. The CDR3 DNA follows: TGTGCCAGCAGTTTATTACAGGTCGGGGGCACCGGGGAGCTGTTTTTT. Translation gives CASSLLQVGGTGELFF.

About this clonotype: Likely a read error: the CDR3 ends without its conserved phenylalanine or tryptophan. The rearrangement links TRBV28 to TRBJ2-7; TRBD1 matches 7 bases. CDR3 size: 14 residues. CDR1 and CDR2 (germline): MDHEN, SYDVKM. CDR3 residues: CASSFTGASYEQYL. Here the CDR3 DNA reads TGTGCCAGCAGTTTTACAGGGGCCTCCTATGAGCAGTACCTC.

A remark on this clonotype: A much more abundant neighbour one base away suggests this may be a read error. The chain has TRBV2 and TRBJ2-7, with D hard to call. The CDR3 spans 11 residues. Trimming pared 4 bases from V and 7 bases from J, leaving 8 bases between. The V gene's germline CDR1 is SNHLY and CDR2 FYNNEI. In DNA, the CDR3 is TGTGCCAGCAGTGTCATGGATGAGCAGTACTTC. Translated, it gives CASSVMDEQYF.

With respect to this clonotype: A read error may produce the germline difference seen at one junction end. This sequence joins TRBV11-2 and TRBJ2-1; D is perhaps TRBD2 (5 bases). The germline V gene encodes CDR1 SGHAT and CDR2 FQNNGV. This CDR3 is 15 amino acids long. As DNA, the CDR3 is TGTGCCAGCAGCCCCGGGAATTCCTCCTACAGTGAGCAGTTCTTC. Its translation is CASSPGNSSYSEQFF.

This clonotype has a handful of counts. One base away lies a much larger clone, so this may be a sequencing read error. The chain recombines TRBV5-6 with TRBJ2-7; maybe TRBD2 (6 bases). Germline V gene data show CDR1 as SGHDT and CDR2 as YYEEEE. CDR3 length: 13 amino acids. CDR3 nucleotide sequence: TGTGCCAGCAGCCGGGACTTACCCTACGAGCTGTACTTC. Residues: CASSRDLPYELYF.